The 9 T cell receptor beta chains given below trace back to one sample, sequenced in a study of early stage breast cancer tumors (dated by TCRdb to about 2017). The library came from the immunoSEQ multiplex PCR assay. Not all clones reach the TCRdb copy of this immuneACCESS table, which keeps in-frame sequences only. Checked studies attribute under half of the gap to unresolved V genes and leave the rest unexplained. This sample lists about 48,000 clones; approximately 83% were detected once. Around 1.5% of the sample comes from the top ten. Sequencing used blood. Receptors originate from a person aged 45 to 59 with breast cancer.

This sequence joins TRBV5-1 and TRBJ2-7, with TRBD2 matching 10 bases. V lost 2 bases and J lost 9; bases outside the gene matches: 11. The length of the CDR3 is 15 residues. Germline CDR1 SGHRS, CDR2 YFSETQ. CDR3 loop: CASSFGGLSGGMQYF. For the CDR3, the DNA is TGCGCCAGCAGCTTCGGGGGGCTTAGCGGGGGGATGCAGTACTTC.

The chain links TRBV14 to TRBJ1-2; D remains unclear. V was trimmed by 0 bases and J by 4 bases, leaving 15 bases between them. CDR3 size: 16 residues. Per the germline V gene, CDR1 is SGHDN and CDR2 is FVKESK. This chain's CDR3 is CASSQEGGPGGYGYTF. In nucleotides, the CDR3 is TGTGCCAGCAGCCAAGAGGGAGGACCGGGCGGCTATGGCTACACCTTC.

In its sample, this clone was seen once. V usage is TRBV5-8 and J usage is TRBJ1-6; TRBD1 matches 10 bases. The junction had 3 bases not matched to a gene; V was cut back by 1 base and J by 8 bases. Germline V CDR1 and CDR2: SGHTS, YDEGEE. This CDR3 is built from 15 residues. CDR3 nucleotides: TGTGCCAGCAGCTTGCTGACAGGGGGCGATTCACCCCTCCACTTT. Its protein is CASSLLTGGDSPLHF.

The chain joins TRBV4-2 to TRBJ1-2; 8 positions agree with TRBD1. The length of the CDR3 is 17 residues. V gave up 5 bases and J gave up 5 bases; unmatched junction bases: 16. The germline CDR1 and CDR2 sequences are LGHNA and YNFKEQ. The CDR3 loop reads CASSVPLTGTGGYGYTF. In nucleotides, the CDR3 is TGTGCCAGCAGCGTCCCCCTTACCGGGACAGGAGGGTATGGCTACACCTTC.

The rearrangement joins TRBV19 to TRBJ2-7; D not resolved. The germline V gene has CDR1 LNHDA and CDR2 SQIVND (reference sequence). V was clipped by 1 base and J by 6 bases, with 10 bases between them. CDR3 length: 13 residues. CDR3 DNA: TGTGCCAGTAGTATAGTTCCAGACTCCGAGCAGTACTTC. The encoded protein is CASSIVPDSEQYF.

This chain uses TRBV2 with TRBJ2-1; 8 nucleotides agree with TRBD1. J gave up 6 bases and V 5 bases, and 9 bases lay outside the gene matches. Looked up from germline, CDR1 is SNHLY and CDR2 is FYNNEI. This CDR3 spans 15 amino acids. CDR3 amino acids: CASSPRTGTANEQFF. CDR3 DNA sequence: TGTGCCAGCAGTCCTCGGACAGGGACGGCCAATGAGCAGTTCTTC.

The chain joins TRBV6-5 to TRBJ2-1; 9 bases align to TRBD2. The V and J ends lost 6 bases and 5 bases, in that order; junction bases with no gene match: 8. From germline, CDR1 is MNHEY and CDR2 SVGAGI. CDR3 length equals 15 residues. This chain's CDR3 is CASRRAGGSNNEQFF. The CDR3 region has the DNA TGTGCCAGCAGGCGAGCGGGGGGTTCTAACAATGAGCAGTTCTTC.

The rearrangement links TRBV25-1 to TRBJ2-1, with TRBD1 identical over 8 bases. CDR1 and CDR2 from the germline V gene are MGHDK and SYGVNS. The CDR3 totals 16 residues. V shed 1 base and J 7 bases; nucleotides not matched to a gene: 9. Here the CDR3 DNA reads TGTGCCAGCAGTGAATCCTCCGGGACAGGTCTTAATGAGCAGTTCTTC. The encoded protein is CASSESSGTGLNEQFF.

The chain is built from TRBV7-2 and TRBJ2-7; D is unresolved. CDR1 is SGHTA, CDR2 FQGNSA, per germline. Trimming left V 3 bases short and J 0 bases short, with 15 bases between. This CDR3 has 16 residues. For the CDR3, the DNA is TGTGCCAGCAGCTTCCCGCTGTCTCAGAGCTCCTACGAGCAGTACTTC. Its translation: CASSFPLSQSSYEQYF. The entire variable domain, with the rest obtained from reference TRBV7-2 and TRBJ2-7, is as follows: GAGVSQSPSNKVTEKGKDVELRCDPISGHTALYWYRQSLGQGLEFLIYFQGNSAPDKSGLPSDRFSAERTGGSVSTLTIQRTQQEDSAVYLCASSFPLSQSSYEQYFGPGTRLTVT.